In its sample, the clone carrying this TCR beta chain was seen a few times. As yet, its antigen is unknown. The data derive from a study of blood T cells in healthy people across ages. This CDR3 has 14 residues. The V and J ends lost 4 bases and 6 bases respectively, with 16 bases between them. Germline V gene data show CDR1 as SGHDT and CDR2 as YYEEEE. The second PCR ran roughly 7 to 12 cycles with a sample-barcoded 5' primer and J-beta primers. Every cDNA molecule bore a tag from a template-switch adaptor containing 12 random nucleotides. TCRdb analysed the 5' RACE reads with MiXCR anew, one entry per CDR3 protein. Of about 2 million distinct CDR3 sequences in the sample, 49% were seen once. Isolation recovered at least 6 million PBMCs from every sample. Points from the study as a whole: Age advanced and TCR beta diversity per million T cells fell, roughly linearly.

This chain uses TRBV5-6 with TRBJ1-2, with D hard to call. The receptor was derived from a woman aged 40 to 49 in good health. Sequencing used blood. The CDR3 reads CASSHNRGLDGYTF. The CDR3 DNA reads TGTGCCAGCAGCCATAACAGAGGACTGGATGGCTACACCTTC.